The next 12 T cell receptor beta chains were all read from a single sample in a study of T-cell reconstitution after alpha-beta-depleted transplantation in children. Unique molecular identifiers were incorporated into the prepared TCRbeta library. Via MiXCR, TCRdb re-called the PCR reads, giving one row per CDR3 protein. The sample shows around 530,000 distinct CDR3 sequences, 32% of them seen only once. Specimen: PBMCs from the stem cell graft donor, collected from the stem cell graft. These TCRs come from a human donor who donated a stem cell graft to a child with aplastic anemia.

This clonotype was counted between two and nine times. The chain is built from TRBV29-1 and TRBJ1-1; D remains unclear. The CDR3 runs 13 residues. CDR1 is SQVTM and CDR2 is ANQGSEA in the germline V gene. V was shortened by 3 bases and J by 5 bases, with 13 bases between the two germline ends. The CDR3 is CSVDPGGTTEAFF. Here the CDR3 DNA reads TGCAGCGTTGATCCGGGCGGAACAACTGAAGCTTTCTTT.

This chain uses TRBV20-1 with TRBJ2-7; 7 positions agree with TRBD1. The CDR3 totals 14 residues. V gave up 2 bases and J gave up 3 bases; unmatched junction bases: 7. Per germline, CDR1 DFQATT and CDR2 SNEGSKA (reference sequence). The DNA for the CDR3 is TGCAGTGCTAGAAGGACAGGTGAAAGCTACGAGCAGTACTTC. Protein product: CSARRTGESYEQYF.

This clonotype was observed a few times. The chain carries TRBV30 and TRBJ2-1; a possible D gene is TRBD1 (5 bases). Germline assignment: CDR1 GTSNPN and CDR2 SVGIG (reference sequence). V shed 1 base and J shed 2 bases, with 9 bases lying between them. This CDR3 is 14 amino acids long. CDR3 protein: CAWSDRTPYNEQFF. CDR3 coding DNA: TGTGCCTGGAGTGACCGGACACCCTACAATGAGCAGTTCTTC.

In this sample, this clonotype turned up a few times. The rearrangement joins TRBV20-1 to TRBJ2-1; perhaps TRBD2 as D (5 bases). Trimming pared 1 base from V and 4 bases from J, leaving 8 bases between. The CDR3 has 13 residues. The germline gives CDR1 DFQATT, CDR2 SNEGSKA (reference sequence). The CDR3 reads CSARGTDYNEQFF. The CDR3 nucleotides are TGCAGTGCTAGAGGGACTGATTACAATGAGCAGTTCTTC.

The rearrangement uses TRBV6-2 or TRBV6-3 and TRBJ2-7; 10 bases are a match to TRBD1. V shed 8 bases, J shed 4 bases, and the junction held 2 bases outside the gene matches. In germline, CDR1 is MNHEY, CDR2 SVGEGT. The length of the CDR3 is 12 residues. In nucleotides, the CDR3 is TGTGCCAGCCGGGACAGGGGATACGAGCAGTACGTC. Protein: CASRDRGYEQYV.

The chain joins TRBV12-3 or TRBV12-4 to TRBJ2-7; 7 bases match TRBD2. J gave up 2 bases and V 5 bases, and 6 bases lay outside the gene matches. The CDR3 runs 14 residues. The CDR3 spells CASSHPGGAYEQYF. The CDR3 region has the DNA TGTGCCAGCAGTCATCCGGGGGGAGCCTACGAGCAGTACTTC.

This clonotype is a singleton in its sample. The V and J genes are TRBV27 and TRBJ2-7; 8 bases line up with TRBD1. The J segment lost 7 bases and the V segment lost 2 bases, leaving 10 bases of the junction unmatched. The germline V gene has CDR1 MNHEY and CDR2 SMNVEV (reference sequence). The CDR3 has 15 amino acids. The CDR3 coding sequence is TGTGCCAGCAGTTTAAGAGCAGGGGGCGAGTTGGAGCAGTACTTC. Translating it yields CASSLRAGGELEQYF.

A few counts support this clonotype. The J gene is TRBJ1-3, the V gene TRBV29-1; unclear D gene. The CDR3 extends over 14 amino acids. Germline CDR1 reads SQVTM; CDR2 reads ANQGSEA. Trimming removed 4 bases from V and 0 bases from J, with 10 bases in between. The CDR3 loop reads CSVGHSSSGNTIYF. CDR3 DNA: TGCAGCGTTGGCCACAGCTCCTCTGGAAACACCATATATTTT.

This chain connects TRBV5-1 to TRBJ1-1; TRBD1 matches at 8 bases. The V and J ends lost 4 bases and 6 bases, in that order; junction bases with no gene match: 11. Germline V gene lookup returns CDR1 SGHRS and CDR2 YFSETQ. The CDR3 covers 15 residues. Here the CDR3 reads CASSRDRNFDPEAFF. In nucleotides, the CDR3 is TGCGCCAGCAGCAGGGACAGGAACTTCGACCCTGAAGCTTTCTTT.

V is TRBV5-4 and J is TRBJ1-4; 7 bases match TRBD1. CDR3 size: 15 residues. V was clipped by 3 bases and J by 5 bases; unmatched bases: 7. Germline loops: CDR1 SGHNT, CDR2 YYREEE (reference sequence). The CDR3 coding sequence is TGTGCCAGCAGCTCTGACAGGGTCGGGAATGAAAAACTGTTTTTT. Protein sequence: CASSSDRVGNEKLFF.

The chain has TRBV20-1 and TRBJ1-2; possibly TRBD1 for D (5 bases). V was shortened by 3 bases and J by 3 bases, with 8 bases between the two germline ends. The CDR3 runs 12 residues. Germline V gene data show CDR1 as DFQATT and CDR2 as SNEGSKA (reference sequence). CDR3 protein: CSARRGDYGYTF. The CDR3 DNA follows: TGCAGTGCTAGGAGGGGAGACTATGGCTACACCTTC.

This chain connects TRBV7-2 to TRBJ1-5; D is undetermined. CDR3 length: 13 amino acids. With 4 bases removed from V and 4 bases from J, the gap between germline ends came to 8 bases. Germline V CDR1 and CDR2: SGHTA, FQGNSA. The chain's CDR3 is CASSSTVNQPQHF. The CDR3 DNA reads as TGTGCCAGCAGCTCGACGGTTAATCAGCCCCAGCATTTT.